The 22 T cell receptor beta chains in this list originate from one sample, sequenced in a study of tumor-infiltrating lymphocytes in primary liver carcinoma. Both blood RNA, taken from unsorted whole blood, and germline DNA were extracted. Production of TCR beta cDNA used roughly 0.55 ug total RNA together with a constant-region primer. Researchers made the TCR beta libraries by running three nested multiplex PCR rounds with slightly modified ARM-PCR. Amplification in the first two PCR rounds was performed using TRBV1-TRBV30 forward primers and a C-beta reverse primer for 10 cycles each. TCRdb reprocessed the multiplex PCR reads via MiXCR and lists one record per CDR3 protein. The table has about 320,000 distinct CDR3 sequences, about 60% seen once. Input material: peripheral blood. Source of these receptors: a man aged 35 to 55 with primary liver carcinoma and hepatitis B virus infection.

The chain combines TRBV21-1 with TRBJ2-2. TRBV21-1 is tagged as a pseudogene. The length of the CDR3 is 16 residues. For the CDR3, the DNA is TGTGCCAGCAGCAAAGCGGAAATGGCGAACACCGGGGAGCTGTTTTTT. Translation gives CASSKAEMANTGELFF.

A word on this clonotype: A much larger clone sits a single nucleotide away, making a read error possible. This sequence joins TRBV5-4 and TRBJ1-2; 8 bases are a match to TRBD1. The CDR3 consists of 14 residues. In germline, CDR1 is SGHNT, CDR2 YYREEE (reference sequence). Here the CDR3 DNA reads TGTGCCGGCAGCTTGGACAGGGAAGCCTATGGCTACACCTTC. It specifies CAGSLDREAYGYTF.

This clonotype showed up just once. At one end the junction does not follow the germline gene, possibly because of a read error. The rearrangement joins TRBV11-1 to TRBJ2-6, with D maybe TRBD1 (5 bases). CDR3 length equals 15 residues. Germline V gene sequence: CDR1 SGHAT, CDR2 FQDESV (reference sequence). The CDR3 region is CASSLASSGANVLAF. In DNA, the CDR3 is TGTGCCAGCAGCTTAGCTTCCTCTGGGGCCAACGTCCTGGCTTTC.

The chain uses TRBV7-8 and TRBJ2-5; tentative D call: TRBD1 (6 bases). V lost 6 bases and J lost 5, with 19 bases in between. This CDR3 comprises 15 residues. CDR1 and CDR2 (germline): SGHVS, FQNEAQ. The CDR3 reads CASRQTGTPRETQYF. DNA of the CDR3: TGTGCCAGCAGGCAAACCGGGACACCGAGGGAGACCCAGTACTTC.

The rearrangement links TRBV6-5 to TRBJ2-7, with D unclear. Trimming cost V 8 bases and J 2 bases, with 19 bases left between them. The germline V gene has CDR1 MNHEY and CDR2 SVGAGI. This CDR3 is built from 15 residues. CDR3 residues: CASSTTVARTYEQYF. CDR3 coding DNA: TGTGCCAGCTCAACCACCGTGGCCCGGACCTACGAGCAGTACTTC.

A remark on this clonotype: A much larger clone lies one base from this, so it may be a read error. V usage is TRBV6-6 and J usage is TRBJ2-1; D gene ambiguous. The CDR3 runs to 15 residues. Germline V gene data show CDR1 as MNHNY and CDR2 as SVGAGI (reference sequence). Trimming removed 2 bases at V and 4 bases at J, with 12 bases between. CDR3 coding DNA: TGTGCCAGCAGTTACGGTGGAACCTCTTACAATGAGCAGTTCTTC. Its translation is CASSYGGTSYNEQFF.

Only one count was recorded for this clonotype. This clone may be a read error of a much larger clone one base away. The V call is TRBV4-3, the J call TRBJ2-4; D remains unclear. V shed 9 bases and J shed 9 bases, with 21 bases lying between them. This CDR3 comprises 14 residues. Germline V gene sequence: CDR1 LGHNA, CDR2 YSLEER. The DNA for the CDR3 is TGCGCCAGGAAAGCCGGCAGCCAGAGAAGCATTCAGTACTTC. Protein sequence: CARKAGSQRSIQYF.

This sequence joins TRBV29-1 and TRBJ1-1; D gene ambiguous. Germline V gives CDR1 SQVTM, CDR2 ANQGSEA. The CDR3 is 13 amino acids. Trimming took 7 bases from V and 1 from J, leaving 13 bases between them. As DNA, the CDR3 is TGCAGCGATGAGGAGGGTGGGAACACTGAAGCTTTCTTT. Its translation is CSDEEGGNTEAFF.

About this clonotype: Being one base from a much bigger clone, this may be a read error. The gene calls are TRBV6-1 and TRBJ2-2; TRBD1 matches at 7 bases. The CDR3 has 15 amino acids. V shed 3 bases and J 7 bases; nucleotides not matched to a gene: 8. Germline assignment: CDR1 MNHNS and CDR2 SASEGT. CDR3 sequence: CASSDRGSLDGELFF. The CDR3, as DNA: TGTGCCAGCAGTGACAGGGGGAGCCTGGACGGGGAGCTGTTTTTT.

A note on this clonotype: A much larger clone is a single base away; this may be a read error. The chain joins TRBV6-2 or TRBV6-3 to TRBJ2-3, with D uncertain. The CDR3 consists of 11 residues. In germline, CDR1 is MNHEY, CDR2 SVGEGT. CDR3 residues: CDSRWGDTQYF. The CDR3 nucleotides read TGTGACAGCAGGTGGGGAGATACGCAGTATTTT.

This clonotype was counted ten times or more. V is TRBV5-4 and J is TRBJ2-5; D perhaps matches TRBD2 (6 bases). The CDR3 is 14 residues long. Germline V CDR1 and CDR2: SGHNT, YYREEE (reference sequence). V was cut by 3 bases and J by 5 bases, with 14 bases left in between. The CDR3 sequence: CASSSQELAETQYF. The CDR3 bases are TGTGCCAGCAGCTCCCAGGAGCTAGCGGAGACCCAGTACTTC.

For this clonotype: At one end the junction does not follow the germline gene, possibly because of a read error. This chain uses TRBV29-1 with TRBJ2-1; 11 bases are a match to TRBD2. Germline CDR1 reads SQVTM; CDR2 reads ANQGSEA. There are 17 residues in the CDR3. The CDR3 coding sequence is TGTAGCGTTGAGCCACGACTAGCGGGGATCTCCTACATTGAGCAGTTCTTC. It encodes CSVEPRLAGISYIEQFF.

Of note for this clonotype: A much bigger clone sits one base away, suggesting this may be a read error. The genes are TRBV5-6 and TRBJ1-1; perhaps TRBD1 as D (5 bases). Trimming cost V 0 bases and J 6 bases, with 15 bases left between them. This CDR3 has 15 residues. Germline loops: CDR1 SGHDT, CDR2 YYEEEE. The CDR3 is CASSLGGTRAPEAFF. DNA for the CDR3: TGTGCCAGCAGCTTGGGGGGGACGAGGGCCCCTGAAGCTTTCTTT.

This sequence joins TRBV6-1 and TRBJ2-7, with a weak D call TRBD1 (6 bases). The CDR3 spans 14 residues. V was clipped by 5 bases and J by 4 bases, with 15 bases between them. Per the germline V gene, CDR1 is MNHNS and CDR2 is SASEGT. CDR3 amino acids: CASSTAGQNYEQYF. The CDR3, as DNA: TGTGCCAGCAGTACGGCAGGACAGAATTACGAGCAGTACTTC.

The chain carries TRBV29-1 and TRBJ2-5, with D perhaps matching TRBD1 or TRBD2 (5 bases each). This CDR3 has 14 amino acids. Germline CDR1 is SQVTM and CDR2 is ANQGSEA. The CDR3, as DNA: TGCAGTGTCAACCTCGGGGCTAGCCGGGAGACCCAGTACTTC. Translated: CSVNLGASRETQYF. The full variable domain, its missing parts supplied by reference TRBV29-1 and TRBJ2-5, is SAVISQKPSRDICQRGTSLTIQCQVDSQVTMMFWYRQQPGQSLTLIATANQGSEATYESGFVIDKFPISRPNLTFSTLTVSNMSPEDSSIYLCSVNLGASRETQYFGPGTRLLVL.

The CDR3 coding sequence is TGCAGCGTTGGGAACATACAAGAGACCCAGTACTTC. Translated, it gives CSVGNIQETQYF. V is TRBV29-1 and J is TRBJ2-5; D is unclear. The CDR3 is 12 residues long. Germline assignment: CDR1 SQVTM and CDR2 ANQGSEA. V dropped 4 bases and J dropped 2 bases, with 8 bases sitting between them.

The chain recombines TRBV24-1 with TRBJ2-7; a weak D match, TRBD1 (5 bases). Trimming pared 3 bases from V and 5 bases from J, leaving 16 bases between. This CDR3 is 15 amino acids long. Germline V gene data show CDR1 as KGHDR and CDR2 as SFDVKD. The DNA for the CDR3 is TGTGCCACCAGTGATGTCGGGCAGGGTACCCACGAGCAGTACTTC. This translates into CATSDVGQGTHEQYF.

This clonotype has a count of ten or more. The gene calls are TRBV6-6 and TRBJ2-7; D is possibly TRBD2 (6 bases). Germline CDR1 is MNHNY and CDR2 is SVGAGI (reference sequence). Trimming removed 2 bases at V and 3 bases at J, with 11 bases between. CDR3 size: 14 residues. The CDR3 reads CASSYGGSDYEQYF. CDR3 coding DNA: TGTGCCAGCAGTTACGGGGGGAGCGACTACGAGCAGTACTTC.

Of note for this clonotype: The germline gene is not matched at one end of the junction; a read error may be the cause. The gene calls are TRBV5-1 and TRBJ2-2, with a possible D match to TRBD2 (5 bases). The CDR3 runs to 15 residues. Germline loops: CDR1 SGHRS, CDR2 YFSETQ. The CDR3: CASSSAGSNTGEMFF. The CDR3 DNA sequence: TGCGCCAGCAGCTCCGCGGGCTCGAACACCGGGGAGATGTTTTTT.

This chain connects TRBV20-1 to TRBJ1-5; perhaps TRBD1 as D (6 bases). Germline V gives CDR1 DFQATT, CDR2 SNEGSKA (reference sequence). This CDR3 has 13 residues. V was cut by 5 bases and J by 6 bases, with 14 bases left in between. CDR3 region: CSAPQGLGQPQHF. The CDR3 bases are TGCAGTGCTCCCCAGGGGCTCGGTCAGCCCCAGCATTTT.

The V and J genes are TRBV28 and TRBJ1-2; D may be TRBD1 (6 bases). The germline V gene has CDR1 MDHEN and CDR2 SYDVKM. The CDR3 consists of 13 residues. V lost 1 base to trimming and J lost 7 bases, with 10 bases between them. The CDR3 region is CASSLSGAGGYTF. As DNA, the CDR3 is TGTGCCAGCAGTTTATCGGGGGCGGGTGGCTACACCTTC.

This clonotype was counted a few times. The gene calls are TRBV19 and TRBJ2-6; 11 bases agree with TRBD1. After removal of 5 bases from V and 5 bases from J, the junction contained 8 bases not matched to a gene. This CDR3 contains 17 residues. The germline V gene has CDR1 LNHDA and CDR2 SQIVND (reference sequence). The CDR3 protein is CASSARTGGRRANVLTF. The DNA for the CDR3 is TGTGCCAGTAGTGCCAGGACAGGGGGCAGGAGGGCCAACGTCCTGACTTTC.